This TCR beta chain originates from a study of blood T cell repertoires in COVID-19. About the research overall: The origin of the acute and convalescent COVID-19 samples was the United States, Italy and Spain. PBMCs, B-cell-depleted T cells, or T cells were the source of the cDNA or gDNA that made up the material.

Under the authors' procedure: Amplification of reference gene primers was used by the study to estimate nucleated cell counts. Some clones are missing from TCRdb's copy, which holds only in-frame ones; the method was immunoSEQ multiplex PCR. Clonal size and the V and J genes are those of that table, whereas D and trimming came from the DNA. The data show hundreds of thousands of clones, 88% seen once. The germline V gene has CDR1 SEHNR and CDR2 FQNEAQ (reference sequence). V gave up 5 bases and J gave up 6 bases, with 5 bases separating them. The CDR3 sequence is 11 residues long. V is TRBV7-9 and J is TRBJ2-1; D is uncertain. The sequence was collected from an elderly man with acute or convalescent COVID-19. The material sequenced was peripheral blood. The CDR3 loop is CASSPSNEQFF. For the CDR3, the DNA is TGTGCCAGCAGCCCGAGCAATGAGCAGTTCTTC.